These 16 T cell receptor beta chains were all obtained from the same sample, sequenced in a study of T cell responses to AZD1222 COVID-19 vaccine. TCRdb keeps only in-frame clones here, not all; method: immunoSEQ multiplex PCR. This table holds approximately 140,000 clones, about 90% found once. The specimen comprised peripheral blood, sampled on day 0 of MenACWY control vaccination. These receptors came from an adult in good health.

This rearrangement joins TRBV19 to TRBJ1-1; D unresolved. The V end was cut by 3 bases, the J end by 5 bases, with 13 bases between. CDR3 length: 14 amino acids. CDR1 LNHDA and CDR2 SQIVND come from the germline V gene (reference sequence). The CDR3 DNA sequence: TGTGCCAGTAGTATCGGAACAGTTGGGACTGAAGCTTTCTTT. Amino acid sequence: CASSIGTVGTEAFF.

CDR3 sequence: CATEGDRGDGYTF. For the CDR3, the DNA is TGTGCCACCGAGGGCGACAGGGGTGATGGCTACACCTTC. V and J are TRBV27 and TRBJ1-2, with 8 bases fitting TRBD1. From germline, CDR1 is MNHEY and CDR2 SMNVEV (reference sequence). There are 13 residues in the CDR3. V trimming: 10 bases; J trimming: 6 bases; junction bases outside the gene matches: 10.

The chain carries TRBV27 and TRBJ2-7, with D tentatively TRBD1 (5 bases). The CDR3 runs to 11 residues. Per germline, CDR1 MNHEY and CDR2 SMNVEV (reference sequence). Trimming pared 9 bases from V and 0 bases from J, leaving 6 bases between. The CDR3 protein is CASGASYEQYF. CDR3 nucleotide sequence: TGTGCCAGTGGGGCCTCCTACGAGCAGTACTTC.

This chain uses TRBV7-3 with TRBJ2-1; 13 nucleotides agree with TRBD2. The CDR3 has 15 amino acids. Germline V CDR1 and CDR2: SGHTA, FQGTGA. Trimming removed 5 bases from V and 7 bases from J; junction bases left unmatched: 5. The CDR3 sequence is CASSITSGRENEQFF. The CDR3 nucleotides read TGTGCCAGCAGCATCACTAGCGGGAGGGAAAATGAGCAGTTCTTC.

This sequence joins TRBV19 and TRBJ1-4; D may be TRBD1 (6 bases). Germline CDR1 and CDR2: LNHDA and SQIVND (reference sequence). V gave up 6 bases and J gave up 4 bases, with 12 bases separating them. The CDR3 sequence is 14 residues long. The CDR3 DNA reads as TGTGCCAGTAGGTACAGGGCCTTTAATGAAAAACTGTTTTTT. This gives the protein CASRYRAFNEKLFF.

This rearrangement joins TRBV4-2 to TRBJ2-1, with TRBD2 identical over 12 bases. J was trimmed by 9 bases and V by 0 bases; bases with no gene match: 9. The germline V gene encodes CDR1 LGHNA and CDR2 YNFKEQ. This CDR3 spans 17 amino acids. The CDR3 region has the DNA TGTGCCAGCAGCCAAGAAGGGGCTAGCGGGGGGGCCTCTGAGCAGTTCTTC. It yields the protein CASSQEGASGGASEQFF.

The chain couples TRBV19 to TRBJ2-1; 8 bases fit TRBD2. V gave up 1 base and J gave up 7 bases; unmatched junction bases: 6. The CDR3 extends over 15 amino acids. Germline CDR1 LNHDA, CDR2 SQIVND (reference sequence). CDR3 in amino acids: CASSIGAGGVNEQFF. The CDR3 DNA reads TGTGCCAGTAGTATAGGGGCGGGAGGTGTAAATGAGCAGTTCTTC.

The rearrangement joins TRBV27 to TRBJ1-4, with D tentatively TRBD1 (6 bases). The ends were cut back, 5 bases at V and 7 bases at J, with 14 bases in the middle. In germline, CDR1 is MNHEY, CDR2 SMNVEV (reference sequence). This CDR3 is 14 amino acids long. The CDR3, as DNA: TGTGCCAGCAGTCCCCGGGCAGGGGTTGAAAAACTGTTTTTT. Encoded protein: CASSPRAGVEKLFF. The complete variable domain, with remaining parts taken from reference TRBV27 and TRBJ1-4, reads EAQVTQNPRYLITVTGKKLTVTCSQNMNHEYMSWYRQDPGLGLRQIYYSMNVEVTDKGDVPEGYKVSRKEKRNFPLILESPSPNQTSLYFCASSPRAGVEKLFFGSGTQLSVL.

This clone was seen a single time. The V gene is TRBV5-1, the J gene TRBJ1-1; 9 bases align to TRBD1. The V and J ends lost 0 bases and 5 bases, in that order; junction bases with no gene match: 5. CDR3 length equals 15 residues. Germline CDR1 and CDR2: SGHRS and YFSETQ. The CDR3 nucleotides are TGCGCCAGCAGCTTGGTACAGGGGGCCAGGACTGAAGCTTTCTTT. Its translation: CASSLVQGARTEAFF.

This chain links TRBV7-6 with TRBJ1-5; the D is unclear. Trimming removed 1 base at V and 6 bases at J, with 13 bases between. From germline, CDR1 is SGHVS and CDR2 FNYEAQ. The CDR3 loop spans 15 amino acids. Here the CDR3 reads CASSLVAGNSQPQHF. The CDR3 region has the DNA TGTGCCAGCAGCTTAGTAGCGGGAAACTCTCAGCCCCAGCATTTT. The complete variable domain, with remaining parts taken from reference TRBV7-6 and TRBJ1-5, reads GAGVSQSPRYKVTKRGQDVALRCDPISGHVSLYWYRQALGQGPEFLTYFNYEAQQDKSGLPNDRFSAERPEGSISTLTIQRTEQRDSAMYRCASSLVAGNSQPQHFGDGTRLSIL.

The V call is TRBV10-3, the J call TRBJ2-7; no clear D. Per germline, CDR1 ENHRY and CDR2 SYGVKD. There are 14 residues in the CDR3. Trimming left V 0 bases short and J 5 bases short, with 11 bases between. CDR3 region: CAISESGSEDEQYF. The CDR3 bases are TGTGCCATCAGTGAGTCCGGCAGCGAGGACGAGCAGTACTTC.

The V gene is TRBV2, the J gene TRBJ2-1; D is possibly TRBD2 (7 bases). V was trimmed by 4 bases and J by 3 bases, leaving 16 bases between them. The CDR3 has 16 amino acids. Per germline, CDR1 SNHLY and CDR2 FYNNEI. CDR3 in DNA: TGTGCCAGCAGTGTTCGGGGGGCTCTGGGCTACAATGAGCAGTTCTTC. This encodes CASSVRGALGYNEQFF.

The V gene is TRBV12-3 or TRBV12-4, the J gene TRBJ1-2; no clear D. Trimming cost V 4 bases and J 4 bases, with 7 bases left between them. The CDR3 has 12 amino acids. The CDR3 reads CASSSDRYGYTF. The CDR3 region has the DNA TGTGCCAGCAGTTCGGATCGCTATGGCTACACCTTC.

This chain links TRBV6-5 with TRBJ1-6, with D possibly being TRBD1 (5 bases). The CDR3 loop spans 16 amino acids. The germline V gene encodes CDR1 MNHEY and CDR2 SVGAGI. The ends were cut back, 0 bases at V and 10 bases at J, with 16 bases in the middle. CDR3 sequence reads: CASSYSLGRQGSPLHF. The CDR3 DNA reads as TGTGCCAGCAGTTACTCCCTTGGGAGGCAGGGATCACCCCTCCACTTT.

For the CDR3, the DNA is TGTGCCAGCCATACAGGGGGCGCTGGGGCCAACGTCCTGACTTTC. It specifies CASHTGGAGANVLTF. This sequence joins TRBV19 and TRBJ2-6, with TRBD1 matching over 9 bases. This CDR3 spans 15 amino acids. The V segment lost 9 bases and the J segment 2 bases; nucleotides outside the gene matches: 5. CDR1 and CDR2 (germline): LNHDA, SQIVND (reference sequence).

The V gene is TRBV4-1, the J gene TRBJ1-2, with D perhaps TRBD1 (6 bases). The germline CDR1 and CDR2 sequences are MGHRA and YSYEKL. The CDR3 totals 14 residues. The ends were cut back, 1 base at V and 8 bases at J, with 14 bases in the middle. CDR3 bases: TGCGCCAGCAGCCAAGCCCGGTCGGGGGGCGGCTACACCTTC. This sequence encodes CASSQARSGGGYTF.